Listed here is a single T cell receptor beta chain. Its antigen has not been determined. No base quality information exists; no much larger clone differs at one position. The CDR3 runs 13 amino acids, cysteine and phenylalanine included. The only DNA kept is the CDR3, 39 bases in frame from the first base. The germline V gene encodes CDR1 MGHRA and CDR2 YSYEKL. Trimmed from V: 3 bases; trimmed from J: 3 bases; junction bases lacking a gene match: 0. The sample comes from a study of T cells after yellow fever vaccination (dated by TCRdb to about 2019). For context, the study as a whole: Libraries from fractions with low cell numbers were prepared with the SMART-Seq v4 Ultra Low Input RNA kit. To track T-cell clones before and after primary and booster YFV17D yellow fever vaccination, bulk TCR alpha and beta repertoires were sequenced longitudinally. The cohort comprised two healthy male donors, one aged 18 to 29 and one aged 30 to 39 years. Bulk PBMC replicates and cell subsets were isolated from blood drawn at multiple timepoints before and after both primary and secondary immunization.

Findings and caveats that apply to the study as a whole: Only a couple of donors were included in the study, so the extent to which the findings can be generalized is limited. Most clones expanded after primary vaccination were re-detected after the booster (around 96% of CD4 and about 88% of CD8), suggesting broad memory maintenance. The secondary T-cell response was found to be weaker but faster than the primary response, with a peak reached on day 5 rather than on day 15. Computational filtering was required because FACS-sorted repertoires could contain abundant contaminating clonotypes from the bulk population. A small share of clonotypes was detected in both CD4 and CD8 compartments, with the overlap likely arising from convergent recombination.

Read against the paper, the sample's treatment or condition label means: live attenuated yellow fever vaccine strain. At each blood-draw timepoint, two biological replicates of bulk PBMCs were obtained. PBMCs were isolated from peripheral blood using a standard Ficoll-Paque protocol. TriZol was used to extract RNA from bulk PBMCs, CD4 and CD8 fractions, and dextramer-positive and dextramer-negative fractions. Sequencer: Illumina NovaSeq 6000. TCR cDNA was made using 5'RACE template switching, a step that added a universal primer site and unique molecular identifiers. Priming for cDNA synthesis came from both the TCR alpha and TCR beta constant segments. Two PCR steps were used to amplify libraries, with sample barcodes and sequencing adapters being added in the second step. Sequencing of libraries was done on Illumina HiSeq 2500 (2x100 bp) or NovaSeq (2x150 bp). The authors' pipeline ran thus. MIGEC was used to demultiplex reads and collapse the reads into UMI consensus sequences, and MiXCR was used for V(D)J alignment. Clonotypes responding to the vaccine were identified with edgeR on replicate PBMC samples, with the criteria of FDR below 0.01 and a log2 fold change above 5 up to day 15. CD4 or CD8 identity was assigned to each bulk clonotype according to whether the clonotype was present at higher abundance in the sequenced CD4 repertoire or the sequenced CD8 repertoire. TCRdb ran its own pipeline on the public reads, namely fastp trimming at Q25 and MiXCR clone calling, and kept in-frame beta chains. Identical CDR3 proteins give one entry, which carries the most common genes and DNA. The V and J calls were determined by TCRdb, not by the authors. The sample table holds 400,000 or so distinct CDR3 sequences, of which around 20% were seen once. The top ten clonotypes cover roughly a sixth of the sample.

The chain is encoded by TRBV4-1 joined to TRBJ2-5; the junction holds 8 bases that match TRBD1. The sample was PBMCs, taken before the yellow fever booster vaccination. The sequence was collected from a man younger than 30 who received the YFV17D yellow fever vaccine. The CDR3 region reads CASSQGQEETQYF. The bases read TGCGCCAGCAGCCAGGGACAGGAAGAGACCCAGTACTTC.